This TCR beta chain appears in the sequencing data of a study of human T cells and chemical hapten exposure. Study-wide background: 2% DPC was applied to roughly 2 cm by roughly 2 cm of upper inner arm skin for sensitization. Across samples, TCR yields varied, mostly owing to small differences in pooled library volumes.

Using its own MiXCR run on the RACE reads, TCRdb lists one record per CDR3 protein. The data hold 300,000 to 450,000 distinct CDR3 sequences, with 4% to 6% observed a single time. CDR3 size: 16 residues. Germline V CDR1 and CDR2: LGHNA, YNFKEQ. J gave up 9 bases and V 0 bases, and 8 bases lay outside the gene matches. This clonotype has more than one count but fewer than ten. Time point of the sample: pre-sensitization, week 0. The treatment here: therapeutic diphenylcyclopropenone sensitization with weekly scalp DPC. Every patch test was put on after a blood sample was taken. The study drew its donors from alopecia patients who were 18 to 70 years old and suitable for DPC.

The receptor's source is a woman in her forties or fifties with alopecia areata. Some clones in this sample may be carry-over from other donors' samples. The J gene is TRBJ2-1, the V gene TRBV4-2; 10 positions match TRBD2. Sequencing was performed on whole blood, taken in connection with sensitization to the hapten diphenylcyclopropenone (DPC). CDR3 coding DNA: TGTGCCAGCAGCCAAGATCAACTAGCGGGGCGTGTTGAGCAGTTCTTC. Residues: CASSQDQLAGRVEQFF.